This TCR beta chain was sequenced for a study of T-cell memory formation after mild COVID-19. This clonotype occurred a few times. One entry per CDR3 protein results from TCRdb running MiXCR on the 5' RACE reads. The sample lists about 140,000 distinct CDR3 sequences; roughly 13% were seen once. V lost 1 base and J lost 11, with 17 bases in between. This CDR3 spans 14 amino acids. The receptor was isolated from an adult woman who had mild COVID-19 (a few samples of this study predate the infection). Cell type and time point are not known. Sample: PBMCs or a T cell subset sorted from them (not recorded which). The rearrangement links TRBV12-3 or TRBV12-4 to TRBJ1-1, with D possibly TRBD1 on 6 matching bases. The CDR3 coding sequence is TGTGCCAGCAGTTTAGAGGCCAGGGGTTTCGAGGCTTTCTTT. Protein product: CASSLEARGFEAFF.